Detailed here is one T cell receptor beta chain. Its matching antigen is unknown. cDNA libraries for TRB were generated by 5' RACE incorporating UMI labels. From its re-call of the 5' RACE reads, TCRdb lists each CDR3 protein once, without DNA. The sample table includes nearly 110,000 distinct CDR3 sequences. Subsets of CD8+ T cells were each sorted in triplicate at around 320,000 cells apiece. The sample belongs to a study of CXCR3-negative and CXCR3-positive naive CD8 T cells. Study-level points and caveats: The study found more hydrophobic TRB CDR3s in CXCR3-positive naive cells than in CXCR3-negative naive cells. The TRBV-TRBJ usage of naive CXCR3-negative and CXCR3-positive cells was similar, but that of memory cells differed.

Germline V gene sequence: CDR1 SGHKS, CDR2 YYEKEE (reference sequence). The CDR3 length is 13 residues. The sequenced sample was naive CXCR3+ CD8+ T cells from blood. The subset was: CD45RO-CCR7+CD27+CD95- naive CD8+ T cells expressing CXCR3 (TNR3+). This receptor was identified in a human donor in good health. Some clones in this sample may be carry-over from other donors' samples. V gene TRBV5-5 combines with J gene TRBJ2-7. CDR3: CASSFGLVYEQYF.